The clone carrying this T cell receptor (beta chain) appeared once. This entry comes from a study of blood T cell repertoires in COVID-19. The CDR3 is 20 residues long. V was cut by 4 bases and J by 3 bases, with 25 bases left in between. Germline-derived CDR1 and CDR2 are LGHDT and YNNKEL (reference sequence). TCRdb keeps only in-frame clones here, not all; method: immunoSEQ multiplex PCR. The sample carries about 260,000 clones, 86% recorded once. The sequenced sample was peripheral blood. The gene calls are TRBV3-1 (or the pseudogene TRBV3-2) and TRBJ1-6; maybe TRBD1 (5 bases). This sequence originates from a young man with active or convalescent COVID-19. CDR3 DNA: TGTGCCAGCAGCCCAAGTGGGGCCGCCTCCCCCAACCTCTATAATTCACCCCTCCACTTT. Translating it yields CASSPSGAASPNLYNSPLHF.